This TCR beta chain was identified during a study of response to subunit inactivated influenza vaccine. Study outcomes and limitations: Authors suggested few new T cells are recruited by each seasonal influenza vaccination.

This clonotype was seen more than once but under ten times. Its antigen is undetermined. In TCRdb, the RT-PCR reads were re-called with MiXCR into one record per CDR3 protein. The sample consists of more than 200,000 distinct CDR3 sequences, 12% of them appearing once. The V and J ends lost 2 bases and 4 bases respectively, with 4 bases between them. This CDR3 region has 12 residues. CDR1 is SGHVS, CDR2 FNYEAQ, per germline. The rearrangement uses TRBV7-6 and TRBJ2-3, with D unresolved. This clonotype was sampled from a man between 45 and 60 years old who received an inactivated influenza vaccine. This specimen consisted of non-naive T cells sorted from PBMCs, obtained 14 to 15 days before vaccination. The CDR3 coding sequence is TGTGCCAGCAGCTTAATGTCAGATACGCAGTATTTT. Its protein product is CASSLMSDTQYF.